A selection of T cell receptor beta chains follows, all from one sample in a study of T cell changes during pregnancy in multiple sclerosis. TCRdb keeps only in-frame clones here, not all; method: immunoSEQ multiplex PCR. The sample carries 78,000 or so clones, approximately 90% recorded once. The sequencing used peripheral blood, collected before pregnancy. The receptors shown here come from a female donor with multiple sclerosis, enrolled in a pregnancy study. Each CDR3 is given without its conserved first and last residue.

TRBV6-6	TRBJ1-1	ASSYDRGGFIPEAF
TRBV11-3	TRBJ2-3	ASSLGGSDTQY
TRBV7-8	TRBJ2-2	ASSLSSGRIIGELF
TRBV10-3	TRBJ1-4	AISEGEGTNEKLF
TRBV27	TRBJ2-7	ASSDLRLNSYEQY
TRBV6-4	TRBJ2-1	ASSVAGGRNEQF
TRBV18	TRBJ2-7	ASSISGSAFNEQY
TRBV10-2	TRBJ2-2	ASSATSGPLNTGELF
TRBV5-1	TRBJ2-7	ASRPGGKGAYEQY
TRBV19	TRBJ1-5	ASSIGGQANQPQH
TRBV4-3	TRBJ2-3	ASSQEFSGRAPDTQY